The 30 T cell receptor beta chains below were found in one sample sequenced in a study of T-cell memory formation after mild COVID-19. TCRdb used MiXCR to reprocess the 5' RACE reads, holding one entry per CDR3 protein. The table has hundreds of thousands of distinct CDR3 sequences, 25% to 30% seen once. The sequencing input was PBMCs or a T cell subset sorted from them (not recorded which). Receptors were obtained from an adult woman who had mild COVID-19 (a few samples of this study predate the infection). Cell type and time point are not known.

The V and J genes are TRBV7-2 and TRBJ2-3; D not certain. Germline-derived CDR1 and CDR2 are SGHTA and FQGNSA. The CDR3 spans 13 residues. V was cut by 4 bases and J by 6 bases, with 11 bases left in between. CDR3 DNA sequence: TGTGCCAGCAGCTCCCGAATTAGGGATACGCAGTATTTT. It yields the protein CASSSRIRDTQYF. Full variable domain (missing parts from reference TRBV7-2 and TRBJ2-3): GAGVSQSPSNKVTEKGKDVELRCDPISGHTALYWYRQSLGQGLEFLIYFQGNSAPDKSGLPSDRFSAERTGGSVSTLTIQRTQQEDSAVYLCASSSRIRDTQYFGPGTRLTVL.

This clonotype was observed a handful of times. This chain joins TRBV7-2 and TRBJ2-1; no definite D call. Germline CDR1 and CDR2: SGHTA and FQGNSA. CDR3 length equals 15 residues. Trimming shortened V by 5 bases and J by 1 base, and 12 bases separated the two germline ends. The chain's CDR3 is CASSPRSGSYNEQFF. CDR3 in DNA: TGTGCCAGCAGCCCTAGGAGTGGGTCCTACAATGAGCAGTTCTTC.

The chain combines TRBV9 with TRBJ2-3, with 10 nucleotides matching TRBD2. V lost 0 bases and J lost 5; bases outside the gene matches: 6. The CDR3 is 16 residues long. Germline CDR1 reads SGDLS; CDR2 reads YYNGEE. This CDR3 reads CASSVASGRVGDTQYF. In DNA form, the CDR3 reads TGTGCCAGCAGCGTAGCTAGCGGGAGAGTCGGAGATACGCAGTATTTT.

The gene calls are TRBV14 and TRBJ2-1; TRBD2 aligns across 8 bases. V trimming: 2 bases; J trimming: 6 bases; junction bases outside the gene matches: 21. Germline-derived CDR1 and CDR2 are SGHDN and FVKESK. The CDR3 spans 20 residues. CDR3 coding DNA: TGTGCCAGCAGCCAACCTAGCGGGTTGCCTTCCATCCCCAACAGCAATGAGCAGTTCTTC. Amino acid sequence: CASSQPSGLPSIPNSNEQFF.

The DNA of the CDR3 is TGTGCCACCAGCAGAGAACATAGGGCGGGCACAGATACGCAGTATTTT. Protein sequence: CATSREHRAGTDTQYF. The chain is built from TRBV15 and TRBJ2-3; no firm D call. Trimming took off 0 bases at V and 1 base at J, with 11 bases between the two ends. The CDR3 has 16 residues. Germline lookup yields CDR1 LNHNV and CDR2 YYDKDF (reference sequence).

This clonotype was seen only a few times. The rearrangement uses TRBV3-1 and TRBJ2-7; 7 bases match TRBD1. The CDR3 is made up of 14 amino acids. The germline V gene encodes CDR1 LGHDT and CDR2 YNNKEL (reference sequence). J gave up 1 base and V 4 bases, and 4 bases lay outside the gene matches. In DNA form, the CDR3 reads TGTGCCAGCAGCCCGGGACAGCTATCCTACGAGCAGTACTTC. Translating it yields CASSPGQLSYEQYF.

The V and J genes are TRBV12-3 or TRBV12-4 and TRBJ2-3; the match to TRBD1 covers 8 bases. Unmatched junction bases numbered 5, after V lost 6 bases and J lost 6 bases. CDR3 length: 13 residues. The CDR3 spells CASRRTGLDTQYF. For the CDR3, the DNA is TGTGCCAGCAGACGGACAGGGTTGGATACGCAGTATTTT.

V gene TRBV19 combines with J gene TRBJ2-3, with D possibly TRBD2 on 6 matching bases. From germline, CDR1 is LNHDA and CDR2 SQIVND (reference sequence). This CDR3 is built from 15 residues. Trimming removed 5 bases from V and 5 bases from J, with 17 bases in between. CDR3: CASSLLGLPGDTQYF. In DNA form, the CDR3 reads TGTGCCAGTAGTTTGTTGGGACTCCCCGGAGATACGCAGTATTTT. The whole variable domain, filled in from reference TRBV19 and TRBJ2-3, reads DGGITQSPKYLFRKEGQNVTLSCEQNLNHDAMYWYRQDPGQGLRLIYYSQIVNDFQKGDIAEGYSVSREKKESFPLTVTSAQKNPTAFYLCASSLLGLPGDTQYFGPGTRLTVL.

The chain carries TRBV15 and TRBJ1-2; D ambiguous. V gave up 0 bases and J gave up 8 bases, with 19 bases separating them. The CDR3 covers 16 residues. CDR1 and CDR2 (germline): LNHNV, YYDKDF (reference sequence). The CDR3 nucleotides are TGTGCCACCAGCAGAGATTGGGGAGCCGACTATCGGGGCTACACCTTC. Translation gives CATSRDWGADYRGYTF.

The V and J genes are TRBV2 and TRBJ2-7; perhaps TRBD2 as D (7 bases). Germline V gene data show CDR1 as SNHLY and CDR2 as FYNNEI. The CDR3 runs to 16 residues. V lost 2 bases, J lost 2 bases, and 16 bases lay in between. CDR3 sequence reads: CASSEPRGAQTYEQYF. The CDR3 bases are TGTGCCAGCAGTGAACCCCGGGGGGCACAGACCTACGAGCAGTACTTC.

J is TRBJ1-1 and V is TRBV14; D possibly corresponds to TRBD1 (5 bases). This CDR3 spans 13 amino acids. Germline CDR1 and CDR2: SGHDN and FVKESK. V was clipped by 1 base and J by 7 bases, with 10 bases between them. DNA for the CDR3: TGTGCCAGCAGCCAAGGGACAACCCTTGAAGCTTTCTTT. Amino acids: CASSQGTTLEAFF.

This clonotype was seen more than once but under ten times. The gene calls are TRBV12-3 or TRBV12-4 and TRBJ2-7, with unresolved D. The CDR3 runs 12 residues. Deletions cut 7 bases from V and 4 bases from J, with 11 bases between. The CDR3, as DNA: TGTGCCAGCAAATCTCTGGGTTACGAGCAGTACTTC. Protein product: CASKSLGYEQYF.

The rearrangement links TRBV2 to TRBJ2-3, with D unresolved. Germline CDR1 is SNHLY and CDR2 is FYNNEI. The CDR3 is 13 residues long. V lost 3 bases, J lost 6 bases, and 10 bases lay in between. As DNA, the CDR3 is TGTGCCAGCAGTGATTATCAGTTGGATACGCAGTATTTT. It encodes CASSDYQLDTQYF.

This chain connects TRBV19 to TRBJ1-1; 8 positions match TRBD1. The CDR3 sequence is 15 residues long. CDR1 is LNHDA, CDR2 SQIVND, per germline (reference sequence). With V trimmed by 6 bases and J by 5 bases, 11 bases remained unmatched. CDR3 nucleotide sequence: TGTGCCAGTAGATCGACAGGGGCCCCGGGGACTGAAGCTTTCTTT. It encodes CASRSTGAPGTEAFF.

This clonotype was counted only a few times. V is TRBV9 and J is TRBJ1-1; maybe TRBD1 (5 bases). V was trimmed by 3 bases and J by 3 bases, leaving 15 bases between them. The germline V gene has CDR1 SGDLS and CDR2 YYNGEE. CDR3 length equals 15 residues. The CDR3 DNA reads as TGTGCCAGCAGCGCCACACGGGACGGGTACACTGAAGCTTTCTTT. This codes for CASSATRDGYTEAFF.

The J gene is TRBJ2-1, the V gene TRBV7-2, with D perhaps matching TRBD1 or TRBD2 (8 bases each). The ends were cut back, 7 bases at V and 4 bases at J, with 20 bases in the middle. The V gene's germline CDR1 is SGHTA and CDR2 FQGNSA. The CDR3 totals 16 residues. CDR3 sequence reads: CASTPGGGGKYNEQFF. The CDR3 DNA is TGTGCCAGCACCCCAGGGGGCGGGGGGAAGTACAATGAGCAGTTCTTC.

The chain recombines TRBV6-5 with TRBJ1-1, with a tentative D call TRBD1 (5 bases). The CDR3 is 15 residues long. Deletions cut 6 bases from V and 4 bases from J, with 18 bases between. The germline V gene encodes CDR1 MNHEY and CDR2 SVGAGI. CDR3 sequence reads: CASSPIGGVGTEAFF. CDR3 coding DNA: TGTGCCAGCAGCCCAATTGGGGGGGTGGGCACTGAAGCTTTCTTT.

The chain joins TRBV7-9 to TRBJ1-2; 7 bases line up with TRBD1. The CDR3 has 17 residues. Germline values: CDR1 SEHNR, CDR2 FQNEAQ (reference sequence). Unmatched junction bases numbered 14, after V lost 6 bases and J lost 1 base. The CDR3 DNA is TGTGCCAGCAGTTACGCCGCGGGACAGACTCTTAACTATGGCTACACCTTC. It specifies CASSYAAGQTLNYGYTF.

This clonotype was counted between two and nine times. This chain links TRBV29-1 with TRBJ1-4; 7 nucleotides align to TRBD1. Looked up from germline, CDR1 is SQVTM and CDR2 is ANQGSEA. V dropped 4 bases and J dropped 7; count of bases not matched to a gene: 9. This CDR3 is built from 14 residues. As DNA, the CDR3 is TGCAGCGTTGTGGAGGGGGCGCCCGGTGAAAAACTGTTTTTT. It specifies CSVVEGAPGEKLFF. Variable domain in full (rest from reference TRBV29-1 and TRBJ1-4): SAVISQKPSRDICQRGTSLTIQCQVDSQVTMMFWYRQQPGQSLTLIATANQGSEATYESGFVIDKFPISRPNLTFSTLTVSNMSPEDSSIYLCSVVEGAPGEKLFFGSGTQLSVL.

V usage is TRBV20-1 and J usage is TRBJ2-3; TRBD2 might be the D (6 bases). Trimming pared 3 bases from V and 0 bases from J, leaving 13 bases between. This CDR3 contains 15 residues. In germline, CDR1 is DFQATT, CDR2 SNEGSKA (reference sequence). CDR3 in amino acids: CSASGGLTSTDTQYF. CDR3 DNA sequence: TGCAGTGCTAGCGGGGGTCTTACTAGCACAGATACGCAGTATTTT.

V usage is TRBV7-9 and J usage is TRBJ2-1; 8 bases map to TRBD2. This CDR3 has 15 amino acids. With 5 bases clipped from V and 3 bases from J, the junction kept 6 bases outside the gene matches. Per germline, CDR1 SEHNR and CDR2 FQNEAQ (reference sequence). The CDR3 here is CASSPPGTSYNEQFF. The CDR3 nucleotides are TGTGCCAGCAGCCCACCTGGGACTAGCTACAATGAGCAGTTCTTC.

The rearrangement links TRBV14 to TRBJ1-1; 7 bases align to TRBD1. Germline CDR1 is SGHDN and CDR2 is FVKESK. The CDR3 has 14 amino acids. The V gene end was trimmed by 5 bases and the J gene end by 7 bases; junction bases not matched to a gene: 10. CDR3 amino acids: CASSFSTGLGEAFF. The CDR3, as DNA: TGTGCCAGCAGCTTCTCGACAGGGTTAGGTGAAGCTTTCTTT.

The CDR3, as DNA: TGCAGCGGACGGACTGTCAACGAGCAGTACTTC. Its translation is CSGRTVNEQYF. The chain carries TRBV29-1 and TRBJ2-7; perhaps TRBD2 as D (5 bases). There are 11 residues in the CDR3. Germline V gene data show CDR1 as SQVTM and CDR2 as ANQGSEA. The germline V and J ends were trimmed by 7 bases and 5 bases, with 12 bases remaining between them.

This clonotype was seen a single time. Germline is not matched at one junction end, which may reflect a read error. This chain joins TRBV28 and TRBJ2-5; unclear D gene. Germline loops: CDR1 MDHEN, CDR2 SYDVKM. The CDR3 is 15 amino acids. CDR3 DNA: TGTGCCAGCAGTTTAAGGGTGAGGACGGCCGAGACCCATTACTTC. Residues: CASSLRVRTAETHYF.

This chain joins TRBV5-1 and TRBJ1-1; D may be TRBD1 (5 bases). CDR3 length equals 13 residues. V was trimmed by 0 bases and J by 7 bases, leaving 10 bases between them. Germline values: CDR1 SGHRS, CDR2 YFSETQ. As DNA, the CDR3 is TGCGCCAGCAGCTTGGCCCGGGGGATTGAAGCTTTCTTT. Translated, it gives CASSLARGIEAFF.

The rearrangement links TRBV6-5 to TRBJ2-7; TRBD2 aligns across 8 bases. Germline assignment: CDR1 MNHEY and CDR2 SVGAGI. The CDR3 covers 14 residues. Trimming took 6 bases from V and 5 from J; bases not matched to a gene: 9. CDR3 DNA sequence: TGTGCCAGCAGGATCGGACTAGCTCCGGACGAGCAGTACTTC. This sequence encodes CASRIGLAPDEQYF.

The table lists this clonotype with a few counts. V is TRBV12-3 or TRBV12-4 and J is TRBJ1-3, with D tentatively TRBD1 (6 bases). V was cut by 6 bases and J by 5 bases, with 20 bases left in between. The CDR3 is 16 amino acids. This CDR3 is CASSLALGQKRNTIYF. The CDR3 DNA reads as TGTGCCAGCAGCTTGGCTCTTGGACAGAAAAGAAACACCATATATTTT.

The chain combines TRBV7-9 with TRBJ1-6, with D unresolved. The CDR3 runs to 16 residues. Germline V CDR1 and CDR2: SEHNR, FQNEAQ (reference sequence). The ends were cut back, 5 bases at V and 7 bases at J, with 18 bases in the middle. CDR3 sequence: CASSGGGNSPNSPLHF. Written as DNA, the CDR3 is TGTGCCAGCAGCGGTGGAGGGAATAGTCCGAATTCACCCCTCCACTTT.

This rearrangement joins TRBV6-5 to TRBJ2-1; tentatively, D is TRBD2 (5 bases). Germline V CDR1 and CDR2: MNHEY, SVGAGI. The CDR3 covers 14 residues. V lost 4 bases, J lost 9 bases, and 16 bases lay in between. The CDR3 bases are TGTGCCAGCAGTTCGAGCGGTTTCCGGGCTGAGCAGTTCTTC. As protein: CASSSSGFRAEQFF.

The chain links TRBV29-1 to TRBJ1-1; no definite D call. Between the trimmed V and J ends, which lost 3 bases and 1 base, there was a span of 12 bases. The germline gives CDR1 SQVTM, CDR2 ANQGSEA. The CDR3 is made up of 14 amino acids. The CDR3 loop reads CSVEARFANTEAFF. The CDR3 DNA follows: TGCAGCGTTGAGGCTCGGTTCGCGAACACTGAAGCTTTCTTT.